The 21 T cell receptor beta chains in this list originate from one sample, sequenced in a study of blood T cell repertoires in COVID-19. Produced via immunoSEQ multiplex PCR; TCRdb's table is partial and in-frame only. The top ten hold about 10% of the sample, which has roughly 370,000 clones, approximately 87% seen once. Sequences were obtained from PBMCs or T cells enriched from blood (not recorded which). The receptors come from a woman aged 45-59 years who had recovered from COVID-19.

The J gene is TRBJ2-5, the V gene TRBV24-1; D gene unclear. Germline V gene sequence: CDR1 KGHDR, CDR2 SFDVKD. The V end lost 5 bases, the J end lost 4 bases, and 4 bases lay between the germline ends. This CDR3 has 11 residues. The CDR3 loop is CATSASETQYF. The CDR3 DNA reads TGTGCCACCAGTGCGTCAGAGACCCAGTACTTC.

The chain has TRBV19 and TRBJ1-3; D is possibly TRBD1 (6 bases). The CDR3 sequence is 14 residues long. With 6 bases removed from V and 7 bases from J, the gap between germline ends came to 16 bases. Germline V gene data show CDR1 as LNHDA and CDR2 as SQIVND (reference sequence). The CDR3 region is CASSGTGGRNTIYF. The CDR3 region has the DNA TGTGCCAGTAGCGGCACTGGGGGCCGGAACACCATATATTTT. Combining the CDR3 with reference TRBV19 and TRBJ1-3 gives the whole variable domain DGGITQSPKYLFRKEGQNVTLSCEQNLNHDAMYWYRQDPGQGLRLIYYSQIVNDFQKGDIAEGYSVSREKKESFPLTVTSAQKNPTAFYLCASSGTGGRNTIYFGEGSWLTVV.

The chain carries TRBV7-2 and TRBJ1-5; possible D gene TRBD1, 6 bases. Trimming removed 1 base at V and 2 bases at J, with 9 bases between. This CDR3 is built from 15 residues. Per germline, CDR1 SGHTA and CDR2 FQGNSA. This chain's CDR3 is CASSLEQGRNQPQHF. The CDR3 DNA follows: TGTGCCAGCAGCTTAGAACAGGGCCGCAATCAGCCCCAGCATTTT.

Sample share makes this clone medium-sized (0.01 to 0.1%). The chain joins TRBV7-9 to TRBJ1-1, with D tentatively TRBD1 (6 bases). CDR1 and CDR2 (germline): SEHNR, FQNEAQ (reference sequence). This CDR3 spans 15 amino acids. Trimming removed 5 bases from V and 3 bases from J, with 16 bases in between. This CDR3 is CASSAFEKGDTEAFF. The CDR3 nucleotides are TGTGCCAGCAGCGCCTTTGAAAAGGGGGACACTGAAGCTTTCTTT.

The chain links TRBV30 to TRBJ1-1, with no clear D. The CDR3 length is 13 residues. CDR1 is GTSNPN and CDR2 is SVGIG in the germline V gene (reference sequence). Trimming shortened V by 0 bases and J by 4 bases, and 9 bases separated the two germline ends. This chain's CDR3 is CAWSVTSPTEAFF. The CDR3 DNA sequence: TGTGCCTGGAGTGTGACAAGCCCCACTGAAGCTTTCTTT.

The chain recombines TRBV12-3 or TRBV12-4 with TRBJ1-1, with 10 bases matching TRBD1. V lost 5 bases, J lost 10 bases, and 4 bases stayed unmatched. There are 12 residues in the CDR3. The CDR3 DNA reads TGTGCCAGCAGTCCAGGGACAGGGGTAGCTTTCTTT. This codes for CASSPGTGVAFF.

There are a few counts of this clone. V is TRBV7-9 and J is TRBJ1-1, with D perhaps TRBD1 (6 bases). The V gene's germline CDR1 is SEHNR and CDR2 FQNEAQ (reference sequence). V shed 3 bases and J shed 11 bases, with 25 bases lying between them. The CDR3 sequence is 16 residues long. The CDR3 reads CASSFDITGLGYGAFF. CDR3 in DNA: TGTGCCAGCAGCTTCGATATTACAGGGTTGGGGTATGGGGCTTTCTTT.

The chain uses TRBV5-4 and TRBJ1-2; D might be TRBD1 (5 bases). CDR3 length equals 15 residues. V was trimmed by 3 bases and J by 4 bases, leaving 16 bases between them. Per the germline V gene, CDR1 is SGHNT and CDR2 is YYREEE (reference sequence). The CDR3 is CASSSALAGLYGYTF. The CDR3 DNA reads TGTGCCAGCAGCTCGGCTCTCGCGGGGCTCTATGGCTACACCTTC.

The chain has TRBV6-2 or TRBV6-3 and TRBJ2-7; 7 positions agree with TRBD1. The CDR3 has 14 amino acids. Germline values: CDR1 MNHEY, CDR2 SVGEGT. The junction had 12 bases not matched to a gene; V was cut back by 6 bases and J by 7 bases. The CDR3: CASSPHNRGPEQYF. In nucleotides, the CDR3 is TGTGCCAGCAGCCCACATAACAGGGGACCTGAGCAGTACTTC.

The chain recombines TRBV19 with TRBJ2-1, with 11 positions matching TRBD1. This CDR3 contains 17 residues. V shed 7 bases and J 5 bases; nucleotides not matched to a gene: 13. The germline V gene has CDR1 LNHDA and CDR2 SQIVND (reference sequence). Written as DNA, the CDR3 is TGTGCCAGTACCCGTCGATTGGGACAGGGGGTAAACAATGAGCAGTTCTTC. Its translation is CASTRRLGQGVNNEQFF.

This chain joins TRBV3-1 (or the pseudogene TRBV3-2) and TRBJ1-2, with 7 nucleotides matching TRBD1. The length of the CDR3 is 16 residues. With V trimmed by 3 bases and J by 2 bases, 9 bases remained unmatched. Germline CDR1 and CDR2: LGHDT and YNNKEL (reference sequence). CDR3: CASSQGRGLGNYGYTF. Here the CDR3 DNA reads TGTGCCAGCAGCCAGGGTAGGGGGCTCGGAAACTATGGCTACACCTTC.

The V and J genes are TRBV20-1 and TRBJ1-2; D may be TRBD1 (5 bases). Trimming stripped 3 bases from V and 4 bases from J, with 15 bases between. Germline V CDR1 and CDR2: DFQATT, SNEGSKA (reference sequence). This CDR3 is 14 amino acids long. CDR3 sequence: CSASSGQGGYGYTF. As DNA, the CDR3 is TGCAGTGCTAGTAGTGGGCAGGGAGGCTATGGCTACACCTTC.

The gene calls are TRBV19 and TRBJ1-2; possibly TRBD1 for D (5 bases). The germline gives CDR1 LNHDA, CDR2 SQIVND (reference sequence). The CDR3 covers 16 residues. V gave up 2 bases and J gave up 7 bases, with 20 bases separating them. The CDR3 spells CASSISPQGISGGYTF. CDR3 sequence (DNA): TGTGCCAGTAGTATATCGCCCCAGGGAATCTCGGGTGGCTACACCTTC.

This clone has only one observation. The gene calls are TRBV7-9 and TRBJ1-1, with 7 positions matching TRBD1. Trimming took 2 bases from V and 4 from J; bases not matched to a gene: 13. The V gene's germline CDR1 is SEHNR and CDR2 FQNEAQ (reference sequence). The CDR3 covers 17 residues. The CDR3 reads CASSLSTGAIFSTEAFF. Here the CDR3 DNA reads TGTGCCAGCAGCTTAAGCACAGGGGCCATTTTTAGCACTGAAGCTTTCTTT.

The gene calls are TRBV2 and TRBJ1-1, with 9 positions matching TRBD1. CDR3 length equals 13 residues. Looked up from germline, CDR1 is SNHLY and CDR2 is FYNNEI. Trimming cost V 4 bases and J 6 bases; bases outside gene matches: 3. The CDR3 loop reads CASSVTGGSEAFF. The CDR3 bases are TGTGCCAGCAGTGTGACAGGGGGTTCTGAAGCTTTCTTT.

This sequence joins TRBV9 and TRBJ1-2; TRBD1 aligns across 7 bases. The V gene's germline CDR1 is SGDLS and CDR2 YYNGEE. CDR3 size: 15 residues. The J segment lost 4 bases and the V segment lost 4 bases, leaving 10 bases of the junction unmatched. CDR3 DNA: TGTGCCAGCAGCCAGACCGGGACAGACACCTATGGCTACACCTTC. Translated, it gives CASSQTGTDTYGYTF.

This clone was found once. This chain uses TRBV28 with TRBJ2-1; 7 bases line up with TRBD1. V dropped 6 bases and J dropped 0; count of bases not matched to a gene: 8. The CDR3 has 16 residues. In germline, CDR1 is MDHEN, CDR2 SYDVKM. The CDR3, as DNA: TGTGCCAGCAGATCCGGACAGGCGAGCTCCTACAATGAGCAGTTCTTC. Translating gives CASRSGQASSYNEQFF.

The chain couples TRBV28 to TRBJ1-1; D is perhaps TRBD1 (6 bases). Germline values: CDR1 MDHEN, CDR2 SYDVKM. V lost 0 bases, J lost 4 bases, and 6 bases lay in between. The CDR3 has 13 amino acids. The CDR3 DNA sequence: TGTGCCAGCAGTTTATGGGACAGCACTGAAGCTTTCTTT. Translated, it gives CASSLWDSTEAFF.

This clone appeared a single time. This chain uses TRBV18 with TRBJ1-1; possible D gene TRBD1, 5 bases. Germline-derived CDR1 and CDR2 are KGHSH and LQKENI. Trimming stripped 8 bases from V and 3 bases from J, with 16 bases between. The CDR3 extends over 14 amino acids. CDR3 in amino acids: CASTIQGGDTEAFF. The CDR3 DNA follows: TGTGCCAGCACCATTCAGGGCGGGGACACTGAAGCTTTCTTT.

The V call is TRBV30, the J call TRBJ1-3; a weak D match, TRBD1 (5 bases). The CDR3 extends over 15 amino acids. V was clipped by 0 bases and J by 2 bases, with 11 bases between them. CDR1 is GTSNPN and CDR2 is SVGIG in the germline V gene (reference sequence). This CDR3 is CAWSVGGAAGNTIYF. The DNA of the CDR3 is TGTGCCTGGAGTGTAGGTGGGGCTGCTGGAAACACCATATATTTT.

The chain couples TRBV2 to TRBJ2-5; 10 bases fit TRBD2. Germline CDR1 and CDR2: SNHLY and FYNNEI. J gave up 5 bases and V 4 bases, and 7 bases lay outside the gene matches. The CDR3 is made up of 15 amino acids. CDR3 sequence: CASSGLAGERETQYF. As DNA, the CDR3 is TGTGCCAGCAGTGGGCTAGCGGGGGAAAGGGAGACCCAGTACTTC.